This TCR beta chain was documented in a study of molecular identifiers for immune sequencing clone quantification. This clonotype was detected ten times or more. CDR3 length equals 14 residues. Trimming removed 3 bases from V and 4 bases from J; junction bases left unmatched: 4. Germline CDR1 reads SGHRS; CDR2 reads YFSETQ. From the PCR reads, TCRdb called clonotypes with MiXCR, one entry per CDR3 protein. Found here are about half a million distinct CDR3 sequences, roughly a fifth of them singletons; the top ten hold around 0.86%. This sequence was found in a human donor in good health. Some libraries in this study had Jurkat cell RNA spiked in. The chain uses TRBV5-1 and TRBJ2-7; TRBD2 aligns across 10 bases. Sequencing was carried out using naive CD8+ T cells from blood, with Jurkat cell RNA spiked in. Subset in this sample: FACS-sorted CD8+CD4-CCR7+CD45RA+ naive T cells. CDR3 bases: TGCGCCAGCAGCTGGACTAGCGGAGATTACGAGCAGTACTTC. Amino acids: CASSWTSGDYEQYF.